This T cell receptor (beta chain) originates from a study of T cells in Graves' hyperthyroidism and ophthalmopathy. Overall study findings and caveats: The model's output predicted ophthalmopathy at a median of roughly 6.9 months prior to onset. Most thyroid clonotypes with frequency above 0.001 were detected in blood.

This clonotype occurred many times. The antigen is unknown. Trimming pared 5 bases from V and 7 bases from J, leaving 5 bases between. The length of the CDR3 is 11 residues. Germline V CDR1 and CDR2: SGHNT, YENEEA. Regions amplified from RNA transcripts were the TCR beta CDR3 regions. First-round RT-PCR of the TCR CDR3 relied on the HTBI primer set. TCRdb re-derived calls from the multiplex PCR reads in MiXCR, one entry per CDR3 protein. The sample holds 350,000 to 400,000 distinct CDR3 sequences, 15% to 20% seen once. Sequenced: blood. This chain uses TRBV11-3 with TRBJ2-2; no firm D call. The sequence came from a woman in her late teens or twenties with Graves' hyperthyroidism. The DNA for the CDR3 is TGTGCCAGCAGCCGTGGCGGGGAGCTGTTTTTT. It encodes CASSRGGELFF.